One and the same sample provided the 27 T cell receptor beta chains below, sequenced in a study of blood T cell repertoires in COVID-19. The table came from immunoSEQ multiplex PCR; TCRdb's copy has only in-frame clones and leaves some out. The sample contains around 70,000 clones, approximately 80% of which appear only once. The material sequenced was peripheral blood. Receptors originate from a man between 60 and 75 years old with acute or convalescent COVID-19.

This rearrangement joins TRBV2 to TRBJ2-1; TRBD2 agrees at 8 bases. The CDR3 totals 14 residues. Germline CDR1 and CDR2: SNHLY and FYNNEI. The V segment lost 10 bases and the J segment 9 bases; nucleotides outside the gene matches: 14. As DNA, the CDR3 is TGTGCCATTAGCGGGGCCCTTGTGGGGGCTGAGCAGTTCTTC. It translates to CAISGALVGAEQFF.

The genes are TRBV11-2 and TRBJ1-3, with D unclear. The germline gives CDR1 SGHAT, CDR2 FQNNGV. The CDR3 covers 16 residues. V lost 1 base, J lost 3 bases, and 13 bases lay in between. The CDR3 bases are TGTGCCAGCAGCTTAGCTCCCGGAGGGCATGGAAACACCATATATTTT. It is translated as CASSLAPGGHGNTIYF.

The V call is TRBV7-8, the J call TRBJ1-3; D possibly corresponds to TRBD1 (6 bases). The germline V and J ends were trimmed by 3 bases and 3 bases, with 6 bases remaining between them. CDR3 length: 13 amino acids. The germline V gene encodes CDR1 SGHVS and CDR2 FQNEAQ. Here the CDR3 reads CASSLGHGNTIYF. CDR3 sequence (DNA): TGTGCCAGCAGCTTGGGACATGGAAACACCATATATTTT. Drawing the rest from reference TRBV7-8 and TRBJ1-3, the complete variable domain is GAGVSQSPRYKVAKRGQDVALRCDPISGHVSLFWYQQALGQGPEFLTYFQNEAQLDKSGLPSDRFFAERPEGSVSTLKIQRTQQEDSAVYLCASSLGHGNTIYFGEGSWLTVV.

The V call is TRBV30, the J call TRBJ1-6; 7 bases fit TRBD1. Germline-derived CDR1 and CDR2 are GTSNPN and SVGIG (reference sequence). Unmatched junction bases numbered 11, after V lost 5 bases and J lost 7 bases. The CDR3 is made up of 15 amino acids. The CDR3 coding sequence is TGTGCCTGGGACAGGGCCCTCTCCTCGAATTCACCCCTCCACTTT. Translating it yields CAWDRALSSNSPLHF. Full variable domain (missing parts from reference TRBV30 and TRBJ1-6): SQTIHQWPATLVQPVGSPLSLECTVEGTSNPNLYWYRQAAGRGLQLLFYSVGIGQISSEVPQNLSASRPQDRQFILSSKKLLLSDSGFYLCAWDRALSSNSPLHFGNGTRLTVT.

This clone was detected only once. At one end the junction does not follow the germline gene, possibly because of a read error. The chain joins TRBV12-3 or TRBV12-4 to TRBJ2-1; TRBD1 is a possible D gene (5 bases). The CDR3 is 10 amino acids. The CDR3: CVPGLNEQFF. The CDR3 region has the DNA TGCGTCCCAGGGCTCAATGAGCAGTTCTTC.

This sequence joins TRBV18 and TRBJ2-1; 8 bases are a match to TRBD1. Trimming removed 3 bases from V and 7 bases from J; junction bases left unmatched: 2. CDR1 and CDR2 from the germline V gene are KGHSH and LQKENI. The CDR3 loop spans 13 amino acids. CDR3 sequence reads: CASSPWTGNEQFF. As DNA, the CDR3 is TGTGCCAGCTCACCCTGGACAGGGAATGAGCAGTTCTTC.

The chain recombines TRBV9 with TRBJ1-1; 7 bases line up with TRBD1. Looked up from germline, CDR1 is SGDLS and CDR2 is YYNGEE. With V trimmed by 3 bases and J by 2 bases, 13 bases remained unmatched. The CDR3 spans 17 residues. The DNA for the CDR3 is TGTGCCAGCAGCGCATCAGATACCGACAGGGCCAACACTGAAGCTTTCTTT. It yields the protein CASSASDTDRANTEAFF. Combining the CDR3 with reference TRBV9 and TRBJ1-1 gives the whole variable domain DSGVTQTPKHLITATGQRVTLRCSPRSGDLSVYWYQQSLDQGLQFLIQYYNGEERAKGNILERFSAQQFPDLHSELNLSSLELGDSALYFCASSASDTDRANTEAFFGQGTRLTVV.

This chain joins TRBV30 and TRBJ2-7, with D possibly being TRBD2 (5 bases). Trimming took 3 bases from V and 7 from J, leaving 16 bases between them. The length of the CDR3 is 13 residues. Germline V gene lookup returns CDR1 GTSNPN and CDR2 SVGIG (reference sequence). Written as DNA, the CDR3 is TGTGCCTGGAGCCCTGGACTGCTGACGGAGCAGTACTTC. Its translation: CAWSPGLLTEQYF.

The rearrangement uses TRBV5-6 and TRBJ1-2; D is possibly TRBD1 (6 bases). The CDR3 totals 12 residues. Trimming left V 7 bases short and J 1 base short, with 8 bases between. Germline V gene sequence: CDR1 SGHDT, CDR2 YYEEEE. This CDR3 reads CASGQINYGYTF. CDR3 nucleotide sequence: TGTGCCAGCGGACAGATTAACTATGGCTACACCTTC.

The chain employs TRBV29-1 and TRBJ1-5; possible D gene TRBD1, 6 bases. Trimming pared 1 base from V and 5 bases from J, leaving 9 bases between. Germline CDR1 is SQVTM and CDR2 is ANQGSEA. The CDR3 is 13 residues long. CDR3 nucleotide sequence: TGCAGCGTTGAAGTGGACAGTGATCAGCCCCAGCATTTT. It translates to CSVEVDSDQPQHF.

This chain connects TRBV6-5 to TRBJ2-2; 8 nucleotides agree with TRBD1. Germline CDR1 reads MNHEY; CDR2 reads SVGAGI. Trimming cost V 0 bases and J 7 bases; bases outside gene matches: 4. The CDR3 loop spans 15 amino acids. In nucleotides, the CDR3 is TGTGCCAGCAGTTACTCGGACAGGGCATTCGGGGAGCTGTTTTTT. Translating it yields CASSYSDRAFGELFF.

The chain uses TRBV12-3 or TRBV12-4 and TRBJ1-1, with D unresolved. There are 12 residues in the CDR3. Trimming shortened V by 0 bases and J by 6 bases, and 5 bases separated the two germline ends. The CDR3 protein is CASSLATAEAFF. The DNA of the CDR3 is TGTGCCAGCAGTTTAGCTACGGCTGAAGCTTTCTTT.

CDR3 in DNA: TGTGCCAGCAGCTTTTTCAGGACTGGAAACACCATATATTTT. This sequence encodes CASSFFRTGNTIYF. The chain combines TRBV7-2 with TRBJ1-3, with no clear D. The CDR3 length is 14 residues. CDR1 and CDR2 from the germline V gene are SGHTA and FQGNSA. The ends were cut back, 3 bases at V and 2 bases at J, with 8 bases in the middle.

This rearrangement joins TRBV7-2 to TRBJ2-7; 10 bases fit TRBD1. The CDR3 contains 17 residues. Germline V gives CDR1 SGHTA, CDR2 FQGNSA. J was trimmed by 3 bases and V by 5 bases; bases with no gene match: 13. CDR3 DNA sequence: TGTGCCAGCAGCGCAACGGCCACTGGGACAGGGGACTACGAGCAGTACTTC. Protein product: CASSATATGTGDYEQYF.

This clone was observed a handful of times. The V gene is TRBV12-3 or TRBV12-4, the J gene TRBJ2-1; D is unresolved. Trimming shortened V by 7 bases and J by 8 bases, and 9 bases separated the two germline ends. The CDR3 consists of 11 residues. As DNA, the CDR3 is TGTGCCAGCAAACAGTCGGATGAGCAGTTCTTC. It is translated as CASKQSDEQFF.

The chain has TRBV14 and TRBJ2-3; possible D gene TRBD1, 5 bases. This CDR3 comprises 12 residues. Germline CDR1 and CDR2: SGHDN and FVKESK. Trimming removed 0 bases from V and 10 bases from J, with 8 bases in between. The CDR3: CASSQEVGAQYF. The CDR3 bases are TGTGCCAGCAGCCAAGAGGTAGGGGCGCAGTATTTT.

The genes are TRBV3-1 (or the pseudogene TRBV3-2) and TRBJ2-3, with TRBD2 identical over 13 bases. The V segment lost 4 bases and the J segment 5 bases; nucleotides outside the gene matches: 6. The germline V gene encodes CDR1 LGHDT and CDR2 YNNKEL (reference sequence). The CDR3 length is 16 residues. The CDR3 region has the DNA TGTGCCAGCAGCCCCCGGACTAGCGGGAGAAAAGATACGCAGTATTTT. Amino acids: CASSPRTSGRKDTQYF.

J is TRBJ2-2 and V is TRBV9; 9 bases line up with TRBD1. With V trimmed by 0 bases and J by 4 bases, 1 base remained unmatched. The CDR3 has 15 amino acids. Germline assignment: CDR1 SGDLS and CDR2 YYNGEE. In nucleotides, the CDR3 is TGTGCCAGCAGCGTAGGGGACAGGGTCACCGGGGAGCTGTTTTTT. Encoded protein: CASSVGDRVTGELFF.

This clone was observed a single time. The chain uses TRBV5-1 and TRBJ2-5; maybe TRBD1 (5 bases). The CDR3 runs 14 residues. CDR1 and CDR2 (germline): SGHRS, YFSETQ. Deletions cut 0 bases from V and 4 bases from J, with 10 bases between. CDR3 protein: CASSLDSRGETQYF. CDR3 DNA sequence: TGCGCCAGCAGCTTGGATTCAAGGGGAGAGACCCAGTACTTC.

This chain joins TRBV18 and TRBJ2-5, with TRBD2 as a possible D gene (6 bases). In germline, CDR1 is KGHSH, CDR2 LQKENI. The CDR3 sequence is 13 residues long. Trimming cost V 2 bases and J 2 bases, with 6 bases left between them. CDR3 DNA sequence: TGTGCCAGCTCACCAGGGAGGCAAGAGACCCAGTACTTC. Translation gives CASSPGRQETQYF. The full variable domain, with the rest looked up from reference TRBV18 and TRBJ2-5, is NAGVMQNPRHLVRRRGQEARLRCSPMKGHSHVYWYRQLPEEGLKFMVYLQKENIIDESGMPKERFSAEFPKEGPSILRIQQVVRGDSAAYFCASSPGRQETQYFGPGTRLLVL.

The chain couples TRBV29-1 to TRBJ1-6; no definite D call. Trimming left V 6 bases short and J 6 bases short, with 15 bases between. This CDR3 region has 14 residues. Germline values: CDR1 SQVTM, CDR2 ANQGSEA. Here the CDR3 reads CSVNTGVGNSPLHF. The DNA of the CDR3 is TGCAGCGTCAACACGGGAGTCGGTAATTCACCCCTCCACTTT.

The chain couples TRBV6-6 to TRBJ2-2; 8 bases are shared with TRBD1. V lost 6 bases and J lost 1; bases outside the gene matches: 4. The CDR3 loop spans 15 amino acids. Per germline, CDR1 MNHNY and CDR2 SVGAGI (reference sequence). CDR3: CASRAGTGNTGELFF. Here the CDR3 DNA reads TGTGCCAGCAGAGCCGGGACAGGGAACACCGGGGAGCTGTTTTTT.

The rearrangement joins TRBV5-4 to TRBJ2-5; 10 bases match TRBD1. Looked up from germline, CDR1 is SGHNT and CDR2 is YYREEE (reference sequence). V lost 2 bases and J lost 7; bases outside the gene matches: 8. The CDR3 has 15 amino acids. The CDR3 region is CASSFDRGPPRTQYF. The CDR3 DNA reads as TGTGCCAGCAGCTTCGACAGGGGGCCGCCTCGGACCCAGTACTTC.

The chain combines TRBV4-2 with TRBJ2-2; D might be TRBD2 (5 bases). The CDR3 has 14 amino acids. CDR1 and CDR2 (germline): LGHNA, YNFKEQ. V lost 1 base and J lost 6, with 9 bases in between. The CDR3 coding sequence is TGTGCCAGCAGCCAAGGTCGAGCGGCCGGGGAGCTGTTTTTT. Its protein is CASSQGRAAGELFF.

The chain combines TRBV18 with TRBJ2-7; D is undetermined. Germline values: CDR1 KGHSH, CDR2 LQKENI. Trimming took 6 bases from V and 3 from J, leaving 24 bases between them. This CDR3 spans 17 amino acids. The CDR3 is CASSPVGGQILSYEQYF. CDR3 bases: TGTGCCAGCTCTCCGGTGGGTGGGCAGATATTAAGCTACGAGCAGTACTTC.

The genes are TRBV14 and TRBJ1-4; D uncertain. From germline, CDR1 is SGHDN and CDR2 FVKESK. This CDR3 has 12 amino acids. V lost 0 bases and J lost 10, with 6 bases in between. The CDR3 loop reads CASSQDKRKLFF. CDR3 sequence (DNA): TGTGCCAGCAGCCAAGATAAGAGAAAACTGTTTTTT.

The rearrangement uses TRBV5-1 and TRBJ1-3; 7 nucleotides match TRBD1. Germline V CDR1 and CDR2: SGHRS, YFSETQ. The trim removed 4 bases at V and 4 bases at J, leaving 5 bases unmatched. The CDR3 totals 14 residues. The CDR3 loop reads CASSPEGAGNTIYF. DNA of the CDR3: TGCGCCAGCAGCCCCGAGGGGGCAGGAAACACCATATATTTT.